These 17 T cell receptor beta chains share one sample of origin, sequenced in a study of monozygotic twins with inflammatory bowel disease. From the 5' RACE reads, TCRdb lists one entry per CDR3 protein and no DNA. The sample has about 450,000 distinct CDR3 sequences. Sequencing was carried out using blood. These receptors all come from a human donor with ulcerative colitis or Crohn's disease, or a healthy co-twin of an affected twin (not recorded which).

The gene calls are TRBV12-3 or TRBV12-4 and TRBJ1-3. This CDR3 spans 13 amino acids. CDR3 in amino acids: CASRPLTGNTIYF.

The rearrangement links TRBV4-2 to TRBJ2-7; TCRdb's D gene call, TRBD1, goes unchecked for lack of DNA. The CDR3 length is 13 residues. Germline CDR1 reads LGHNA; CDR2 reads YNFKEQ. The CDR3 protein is CASSQVRQGEQYF.

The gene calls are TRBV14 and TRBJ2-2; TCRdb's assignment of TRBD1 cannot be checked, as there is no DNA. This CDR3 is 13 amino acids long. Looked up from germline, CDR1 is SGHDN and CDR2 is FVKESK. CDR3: CASSTGNTGELFF.

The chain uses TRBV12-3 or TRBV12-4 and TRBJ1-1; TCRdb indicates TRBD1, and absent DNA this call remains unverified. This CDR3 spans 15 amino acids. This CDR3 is CASSLGQGMDTEAFF.

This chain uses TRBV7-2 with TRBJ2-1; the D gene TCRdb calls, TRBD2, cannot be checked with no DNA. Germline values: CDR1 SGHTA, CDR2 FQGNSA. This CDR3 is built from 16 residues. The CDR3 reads CASSSQSSGPYNEQFF. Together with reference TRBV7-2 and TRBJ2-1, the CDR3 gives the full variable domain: GAGVSQSPSNKVTEKGKDVELRCDPISGHTALYWYRQSLGQGLEFLIYFQGNSAPDKSGLPSDRFSAERTGGSVSTLTIQRTQQEDSAVYLCASSSQSSGPYNEQFFGPGTRLTVL.

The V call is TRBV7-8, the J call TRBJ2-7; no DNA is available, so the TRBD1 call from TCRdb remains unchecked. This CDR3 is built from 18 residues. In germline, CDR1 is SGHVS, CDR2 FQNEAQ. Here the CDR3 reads CASSLAAGGSPSSYEQYF. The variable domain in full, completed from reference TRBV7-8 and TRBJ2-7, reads GAGVSQSPRYKVAKRGQDVALRCDPISGHVSLFWYQQALGQGPEFLTYFQNEAQLDKSGLPSDRFFAERPEGSVSTLKIQRTQQEDSAVYLCASSLAAGGSPSSYEQYFGPGTRLTVT.

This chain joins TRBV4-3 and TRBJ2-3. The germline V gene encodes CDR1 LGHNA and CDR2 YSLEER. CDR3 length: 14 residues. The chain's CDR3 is CASSQDKGTDTQYF.

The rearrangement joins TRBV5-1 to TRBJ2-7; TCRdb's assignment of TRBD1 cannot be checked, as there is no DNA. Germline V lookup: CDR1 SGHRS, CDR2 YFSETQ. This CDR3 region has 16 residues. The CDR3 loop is CASSLVRYRGVYEQYF.

The CDR3 loop reads CASSLAGTRGDTQYF. The rearrangement links TRBV5-1 to TRBJ2-3; the TCRdb call, TRBD2, lacks DNA for checking. This CDR3 comprises 15 residues. The germline V gene encodes CDR1 SGHRS and CDR2 YFSETQ.

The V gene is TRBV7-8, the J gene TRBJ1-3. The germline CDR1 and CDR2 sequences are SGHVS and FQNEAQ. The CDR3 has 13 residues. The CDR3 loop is CASSLGEGNTIYF.

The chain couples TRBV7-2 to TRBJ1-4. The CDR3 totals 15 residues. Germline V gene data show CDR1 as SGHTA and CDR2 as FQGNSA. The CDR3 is CASSPVGARWEKLFF.

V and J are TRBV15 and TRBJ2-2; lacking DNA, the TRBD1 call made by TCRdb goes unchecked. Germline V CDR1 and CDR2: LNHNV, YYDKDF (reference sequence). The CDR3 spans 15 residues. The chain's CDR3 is CATSRDQTGSGELFF.

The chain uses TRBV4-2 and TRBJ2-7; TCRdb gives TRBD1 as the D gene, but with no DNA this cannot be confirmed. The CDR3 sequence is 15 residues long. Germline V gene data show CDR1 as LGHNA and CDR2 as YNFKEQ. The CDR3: CASSQAGTGTYEQYF.

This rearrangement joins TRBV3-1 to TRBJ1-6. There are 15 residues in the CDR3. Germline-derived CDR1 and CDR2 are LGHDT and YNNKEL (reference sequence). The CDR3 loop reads CASSFRRYGDSPLHF.

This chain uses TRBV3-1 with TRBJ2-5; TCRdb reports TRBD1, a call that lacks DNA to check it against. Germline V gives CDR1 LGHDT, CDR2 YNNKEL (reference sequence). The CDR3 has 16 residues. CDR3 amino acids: CASSHQTGGFQETQYF.

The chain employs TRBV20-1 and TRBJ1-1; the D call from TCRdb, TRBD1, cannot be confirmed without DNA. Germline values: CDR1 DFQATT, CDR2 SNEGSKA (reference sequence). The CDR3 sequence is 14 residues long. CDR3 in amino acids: CSASEGTGATEAFF.

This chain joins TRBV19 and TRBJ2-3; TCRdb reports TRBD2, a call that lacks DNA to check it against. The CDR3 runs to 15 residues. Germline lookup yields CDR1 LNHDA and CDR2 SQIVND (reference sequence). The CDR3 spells CASSIGGTTSDTQYF. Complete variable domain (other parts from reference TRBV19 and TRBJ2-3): DGGITQSPKYLFRKEGQNVTLSCEQNLNHDAMYWYRQDPGQGLRLIYYSQIVNDFQKGDIAEGYSVSREKKESFPLTVTSAQKNPTAFYLCASSIGGTTSDTQYFGPGTRLTVL.